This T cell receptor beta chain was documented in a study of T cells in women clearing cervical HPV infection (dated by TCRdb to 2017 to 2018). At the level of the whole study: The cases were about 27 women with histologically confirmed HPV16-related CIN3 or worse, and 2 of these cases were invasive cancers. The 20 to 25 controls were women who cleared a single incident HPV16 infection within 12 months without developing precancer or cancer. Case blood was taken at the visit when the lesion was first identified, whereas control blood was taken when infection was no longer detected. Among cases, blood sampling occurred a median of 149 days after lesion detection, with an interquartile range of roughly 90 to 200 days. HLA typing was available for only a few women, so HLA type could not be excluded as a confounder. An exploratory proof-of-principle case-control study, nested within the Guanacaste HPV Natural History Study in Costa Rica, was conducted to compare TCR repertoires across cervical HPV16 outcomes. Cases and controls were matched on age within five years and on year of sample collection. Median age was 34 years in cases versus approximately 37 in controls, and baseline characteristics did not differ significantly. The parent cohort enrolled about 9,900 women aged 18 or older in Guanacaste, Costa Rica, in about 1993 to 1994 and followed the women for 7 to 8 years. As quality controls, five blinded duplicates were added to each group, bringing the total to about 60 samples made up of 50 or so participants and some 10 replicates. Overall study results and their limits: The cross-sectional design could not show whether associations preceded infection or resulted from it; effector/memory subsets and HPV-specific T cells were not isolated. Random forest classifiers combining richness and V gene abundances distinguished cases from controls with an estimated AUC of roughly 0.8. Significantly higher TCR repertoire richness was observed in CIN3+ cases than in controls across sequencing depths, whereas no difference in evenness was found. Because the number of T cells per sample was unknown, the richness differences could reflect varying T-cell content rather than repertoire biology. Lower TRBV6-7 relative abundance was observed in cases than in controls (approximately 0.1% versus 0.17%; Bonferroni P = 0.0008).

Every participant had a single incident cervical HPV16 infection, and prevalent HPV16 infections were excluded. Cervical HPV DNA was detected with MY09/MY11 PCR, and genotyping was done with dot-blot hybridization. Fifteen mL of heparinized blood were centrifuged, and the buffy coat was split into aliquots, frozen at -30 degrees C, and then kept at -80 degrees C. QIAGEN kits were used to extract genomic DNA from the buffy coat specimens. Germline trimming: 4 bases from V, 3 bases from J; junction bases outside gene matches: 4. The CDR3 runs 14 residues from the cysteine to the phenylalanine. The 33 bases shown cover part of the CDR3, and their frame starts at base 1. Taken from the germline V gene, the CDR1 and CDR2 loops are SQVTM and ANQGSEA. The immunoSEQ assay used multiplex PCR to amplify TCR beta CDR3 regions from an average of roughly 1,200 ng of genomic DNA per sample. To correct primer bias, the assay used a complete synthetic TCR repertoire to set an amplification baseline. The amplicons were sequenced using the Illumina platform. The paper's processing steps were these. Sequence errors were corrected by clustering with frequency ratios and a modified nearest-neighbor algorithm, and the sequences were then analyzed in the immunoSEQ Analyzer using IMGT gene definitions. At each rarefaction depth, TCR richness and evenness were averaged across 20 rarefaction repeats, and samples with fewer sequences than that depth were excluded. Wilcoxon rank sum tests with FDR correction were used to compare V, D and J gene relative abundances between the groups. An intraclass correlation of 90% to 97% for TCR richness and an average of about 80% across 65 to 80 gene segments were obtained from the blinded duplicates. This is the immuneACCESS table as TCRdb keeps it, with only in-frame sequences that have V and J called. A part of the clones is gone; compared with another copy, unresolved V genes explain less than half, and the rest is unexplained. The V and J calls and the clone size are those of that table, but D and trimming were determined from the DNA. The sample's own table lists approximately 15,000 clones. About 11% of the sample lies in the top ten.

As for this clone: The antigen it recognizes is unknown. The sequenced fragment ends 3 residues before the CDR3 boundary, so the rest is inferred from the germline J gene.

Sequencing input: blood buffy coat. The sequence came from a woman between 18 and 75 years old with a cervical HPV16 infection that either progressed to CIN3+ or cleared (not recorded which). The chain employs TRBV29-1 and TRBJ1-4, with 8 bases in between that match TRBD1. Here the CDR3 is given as CSVARQGSNEKLFF. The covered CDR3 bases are TGCAGCGTTGCGCGACAGGGGTCTAATGAAAAA.